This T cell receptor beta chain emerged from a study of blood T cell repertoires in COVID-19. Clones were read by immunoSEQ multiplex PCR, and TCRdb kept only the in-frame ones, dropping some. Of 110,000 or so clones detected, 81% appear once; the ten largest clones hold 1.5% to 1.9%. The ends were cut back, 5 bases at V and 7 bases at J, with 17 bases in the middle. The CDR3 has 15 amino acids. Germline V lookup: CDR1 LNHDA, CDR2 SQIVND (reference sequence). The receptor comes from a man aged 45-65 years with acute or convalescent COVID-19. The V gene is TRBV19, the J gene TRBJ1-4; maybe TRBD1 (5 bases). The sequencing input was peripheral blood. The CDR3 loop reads CASSPGPLGGEKLFF. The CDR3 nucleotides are TGTGCCAGTAGTCCCGGACCCCTCGGGGGTGAAAAACTGTTTTTT.